This entry lists 5 T cell receptor beta chains sequenced from one sample in a study of OX40 agonist ivuxolimab in advanced cancers. Using immunoSEQ multiplex PCR, the repertoire was profiled, and TCRdb retains in-frame clones only, with some absent. The sample consists of approximately 60,000 clones, 84% of them appearing once. The sample was CD4+ or CD8+ T cells sorted from blood, taken in a trial of the OX40 agonist ivuxolimab. The receptor set was obtained from an adult with an advanced solid tumor such as melanoma, head and neck, liver or kidney cancer.

The chain carries TRBV5-1 and TRBJ1-4; TRBD1 might be the D (5 bases). This CDR3 is built from 14 residues. V was clipped by 0 bases and J by 5 bases, with 8 bases between them. CDR1 SGHRS and CDR2 YFSETQ come from the germline V gene. The CDR3: CASSLEGMNEKLFF. DNA of the CDR3: TGCGCCAGCAGCTTGGAGGGGATGAATGAAAAACTGTTTTTT. Variable domain in full (rest from reference TRBV5-1 and TRBJ1-4): KAGVTQTPRYLIKTRGQQVTLSCSPISGHRSVSWYQQTPGQGLQFLFEYFSETQRNKGNFPGRFSGRQFSNSRSEMNVSTLELGDSALYLCASSLEGMNEKLFFGSGTQLSVL.

This clone was found a few times. The chain carries TRBV11-3 and TRBJ2-7; D ambiguous. Germline values: CDR1 SGHNT, CDR2 YENEEA. Trimming pared 8 bases from V and 0 bases from J, leaving 11 bases between. This CDR3 comprises 13 residues. The CDR3 spells CASGVGSSYEQYF. The DNA of the CDR3 is TGTGCCAGCGGGGTCGGTAGCTCCTACGAGCAGTACTTC.

The chain couples TRBV27 to TRBJ1-4, with D tentatively TRBD1 (5 bases). This CDR3 comprises 13 residues. V was trimmed by 5 bases and J by 5 bases, leaving 9 bases between them. Germline V lookup: CDR1 MNHEY, CDR2 SMNVEV (reference sequence). CDR3 amino acids: CASSGQGNEKLFF. In DNA form, the CDR3 reads TGTGCCAGCAGTGGACAAGGAAATGAAAAACTGTTTTTT.

V usage is TRBV5-4 and J usage is TRBJ1-4, with 8 bases that match TRBD1. From germline, CDR1 is SGHNT and CDR2 YYREEE (reference sequence). The trim removed 4 bases at V and 7 bases at J, leaving 6 bases unmatched. The CDR3 is 14 residues long. In DNA, the CDR3 is TGTGCCAGCAGCCATGACAGGGGCGCTGAAAAACTGTTTTTT. This codes for CASSHDRGAEKLFF.

The chain recombines TRBV7-9 with TRBJ2-3, with 11 bases aligning to TRBD2. The V segment lost 5 bases and the J segment 3 bases; nucleotides outside the gene matches: 7. The CDR3 length is 16 residues. Germline V lookup: CDR1 SEHNR, CDR2 FQNEAQ (reference sequence). The CDR3 here is CASSLKRTSGTDTQYF. The DNA of the CDR3 is TGTGCCAGCAGCCTCAAGAGGACTAGCGGGACAGATACGCAGTATTTT. The whole variable domain, remainder taken from reference TRBV7-9 and TRBJ2-3, is DTGVSQNPRHKITKRGQNVTFRCDPISEHNRLYWYRQTLGQGPEFLTYFQNEAQLEKSRLLSDRFSAERPKGSFSTLEIQRTEQGDSAMYLCASSLKRTSGTDTQYFGPGTRLTVL.